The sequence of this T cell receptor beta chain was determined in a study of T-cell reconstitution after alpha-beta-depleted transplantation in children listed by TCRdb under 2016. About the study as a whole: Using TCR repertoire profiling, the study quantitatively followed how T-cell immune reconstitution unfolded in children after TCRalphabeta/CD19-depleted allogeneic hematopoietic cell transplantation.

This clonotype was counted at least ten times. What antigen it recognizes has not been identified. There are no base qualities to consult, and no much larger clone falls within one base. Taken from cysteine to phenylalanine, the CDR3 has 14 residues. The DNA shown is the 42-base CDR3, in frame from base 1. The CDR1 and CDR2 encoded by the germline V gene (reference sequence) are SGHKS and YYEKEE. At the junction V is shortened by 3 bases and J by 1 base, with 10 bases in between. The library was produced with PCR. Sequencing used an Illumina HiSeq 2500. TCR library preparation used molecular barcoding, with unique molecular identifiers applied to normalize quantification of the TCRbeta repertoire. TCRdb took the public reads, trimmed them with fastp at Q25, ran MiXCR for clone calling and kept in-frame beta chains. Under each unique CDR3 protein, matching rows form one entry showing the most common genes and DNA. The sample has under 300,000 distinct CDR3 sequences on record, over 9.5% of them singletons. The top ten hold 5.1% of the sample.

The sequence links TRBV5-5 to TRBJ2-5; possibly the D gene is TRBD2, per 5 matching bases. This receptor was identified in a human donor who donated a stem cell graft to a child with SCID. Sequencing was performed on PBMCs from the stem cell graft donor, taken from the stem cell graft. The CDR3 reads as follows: CASSSWGVQETQYF. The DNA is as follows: TGTGCCAGCAGCTCCTGGGGAGTCCAAGAGACCCAGTACTTC. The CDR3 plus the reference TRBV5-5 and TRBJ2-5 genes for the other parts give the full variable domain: DAGVTQSPTHLIKTRGQQVTLRCSPISGHKSVSWYQQVLGQGPQFIFQYYEKEERGRGNFPDRFSARQFPNYSSELNVNALLLGDSALYLCASSSWGVQETQYFGPGTRLLVL.